Listed below are T cell receptor beta chains from one sample, sequenced in a study of immune evolution from preneoplasia to lung adenocarcinoma. Profiled with immunoSEQ multiplex PCR; TCRdb holds only in-frame clones, not every one. In the table there are roughly 2,000 clones, around 83% of which are singletons. The sequenced sample consisted of FFPE lung adenocarcinoma in situ tissue. Receptors were obtained from a person aged 60 to 85 with lung adenocarcinoma. Each CDR3 is given with its conserved first and last residue. Fields, in order: CDR3 protein, CDR3 DNA, D gene, clone size, J gene, V gene. The D gene is left open where the match is weak. Rows may omit the clone size; those that give it use once, few, many or a size class.

CAWSPTATNEKLFF,TGTGCCTGGAGTCCGACTGCAACTAATGAAAAACTGTTTTTT,.,.,TRBJ1-4,TRBV30
CASRPPQGARPQHF,TGTGCCAGCAGACCCCCACAGGGGGCAAGGCCCCAGCATTTT,TRBD1,few,TRBJ1-5,TRBV28
CAWSVLGQGGNTIYF,TGTGCCTGGAGTGTACTTGGACAGGGGGGAAACACCATATATTTT,TRBD1,few,TRBJ1-3,TRBV30
CASSASGTEAFF,TGTGCCAGCTCCGCTTCAGGCACTGAAGCTTTCTTT,.,.,TRBJ1-1,TRBV18
CASSLSNYEQYF,TGTGCCAGCAGCTTATCCAACTACGAGCAGTACTTC,.,.,TRBJ2-7,TRBV7-2
CASSTKGAEDTQYF,TGTGCCAGCAGCACAAAGGGGGCAGAAGATACGCAGTATTTT,TRBD1,.,TRBJ2-3,TRBV4-2
CASRDSTNLRDTQYF,TGTGCCAGTAGGGATTCGACAAACCTAAGGGATACGCAGTATTTT,.,.,TRBJ2-3,TRBV19
CAWSGRASGSREQFF,TGTGCCTGGAGTGGAAGGGCTAGCGGGAGTCGTGAGCAGTTCTTC,TRBD2,.,TRBJ2-1,TRBV30
CASSPGATGELFF,TGTGCCAGCTCTCCAGGGGCGACCGGGGAGCTGTTTTTT,.,.,TRBJ2-2,TRBV18
CASSLGGGRETQYF,TGTGCCAGCAGCCTCGGGGGGGGGCGTGAGACCCAGTACTTC,TRBD2,.,TRBJ2-5,TRBV6-6
CASSLRRDTGELFF,TGCGCCAGCAGCCTTCGGAGGGACACCGGGGAGCTGTTTTTT,.,.,TRBJ2-2,TRBV4-3
CASSLSTSVEPRETQYF,TGTGCCAGCAGCTTAAGTACGAGCGTCGAACCTCGAGAGACCCAGTACTTC,.,.,TRBJ2-5,TRBV5-8
CASSETSGSSYEQYF,TGTGCCAGCAGCGAGACTAGCGGGAGCTCCTACGAGCAGTACTTC,TRBD2,few,TRBJ2-7,TRBV5-6
CASSSDSTNNEQFF,TGCGCCAGCAGCTCGGACAGTACGAACAATGAGCAGTTCTTC,.,.,TRBJ2-1,TRBV5-1
CASSVGSSLTGELFF,TGTGCCAGCAGCGTAGGCAGTAGCTTGACCGGGGAGCTGTTTTTT,.,.,TRBJ2-2,TRBV9
CASSLGRDADTQYF,TGTGCCAGCAGCTTAGGTCGGGATGCGGATACGCAGTATTTT,.,.,TRBJ2-3,TRBV5-4
CASSQSWDRGRYQPQHF,TGTGCCAGCAGCCAATCCTGGGACAGGGGGAGGTATCAGCCCCAGCATTTT,TRBD1,.,TRBJ1-5,TRBV16
CASRATGTGNTIYF,TGTGCCAGCAGGGCGACGGGGACTGGAAACACCATATATTTT,.,.,TRBJ1-3,TRBV7-2
CASSELGGSGAQYF,TGTGCCAGCAGTGAACTAGGAGGGTCGGGGGCCCAGTACTTC,.,.,TRBJ2-5,TRBV6-1
CASSPHQDGAFF,TGTGCCAGCAGCCCTCACCAAGATGGAGCTTTCTTT,.,.,TRBJ1-1,TRBV9
CASSQGALSERYF,TGCGCCAGCAGCCAAGGGGCTCTGAGCGAGCGGTACTTC,.,.,TRBJ2-7,TRBV4-3
CASSQPPRDTEAFF,TGTGCCAGCAGCCAACCCCCCAGGGACACTGAAGCTTTCTTT,.,.,TRBJ1-1,TRBV11-2
CASSPLSGHGTRIEQFF,TGTGCCAGCTCACCACTCTCGGGCCATGGTACGAGGATTGAGCAGTTCTTC,.,.,TRBJ2-1,TRBV18
CASSLAWDSWETQYF,TGTGCCAGCAGCTTGGCTTGGGACAGCTGGGAGACCCAGTACTTC,TRBD1,.,TRBJ2-5,TRBV5-6
CATRGTSGANRREQYF,TGTGCCACAAGGGGGACTAGCGGGGCAAACCGGCGCGAGCAGTACTTC,TRBD2,.,TRBJ2-7,TRBV10-3
CASSLLVGEIGELFF,TGTGCCAGCAGTTTATTAGTGGGAGAGATCGGGGAGCTGTTTTTT,.,.,TRBJ2-2,TRBV28
CSAGEDYEQYF,TGCAGTGCAGGGGAGGACTACGAGCAGTACTTC,.,.,TRBJ2-7,TRBV20-1
CASSRLPGQGAYEQYF,TGTGCCAGTAGTCGATTACCGGGGCAGGGGGCCTACGAGCAGTACTTC,TRBD1,.,TRBJ2-7,TRBV19
CASSHGTRYEQYF,TGTGCCAGCAGCCACGGGACTAGATACGAGCAGTACTTC,TRBD2,.,TRBJ2-7,TRBV27
CASSLGGAGNTIYF,TGTGCCAGCAGCTTAGGGGGCGCTGGAAACACCATATATTTT,.,.,TRBJ1-3,TRBV7-9
CASSSQLAGAGGELFF,TGTGCCAGCAGTTCGCAACTAGCGGGAGCGGGTGGGGAGCTGTTTTTT,TRBD2,.,TRBJ2-2,TRBV6-5
CASSSRSADTQYF,TGTGCCAGCAGTTCCAGGAGTGCAGATACGCAGTATTTT,.,.,TRBJ2-3,TRBV11-2
CATSVRSGRQETQYF,TGTGCCACCAGCGTCCGGAGCGGGAGACAAGAGACCCAGTACTTC,TRBD2,.,TRBJ2-5,TRBV15
CASSYRGGGANVLTF,TGTGCCAGCAGCTACCGAGGGGGTGGGGCCAACGTCCTGACTTTC,.,.,TRBJ2-6,TRBV7-9
CASSQLGDRAYEQYF,TGCGCCAGCAGCCAGTTGGGTGACAGAGCCTACGAGCAGTACTTC,.,.,TRBJ2-7,TRBV4-1
CASSLASRPPYEQYF,TGTGCCAGCAGCTTGGCCTCAAGGCCCCCCTACGAGCAGTACTTC,.,.,TRBJ2-7,TRBV5-4
CASSPDTASGNTIYF,TGTGCCAGCAGTCCTGACACCGCCTCTGGAAACACCATATATTTT,.,.,TRBJ1-3,TRBV5-5
CASSPQGGNEQYF,TGTGCCAGCTCACCCCAAGGGGGGAACGAGCAGTACTTC,.,once,TRBJ2-7,TRBV18
CASSQERDSPLHF,TGCGCCAGCAGCCAAGAGAGGGATTCACCCCTCCACTTT,.,.,TRBJ1-6,TRBV4-1
CASSSGRVHTGELFF,TGTGCCAGCAGCTCGGGCAGGGTTCACACCGGGGAGCTGTTTTTT,.,.,TRBJ2-2,TRBV7-9
CASSIADNTGELFF,TGTGCCAGCAGCATAGCGGATAACACCGGGGAGCTGTTTTTT,.,.,TRBJ2-2,TRBV9
CASSQVTGTDYGYTF,TGCGCCAGCAGCCAAGTAACGGGAACGGACTATGGCTACACCTTC,.,.,TRBJ1-2,TRBV4-1
CAWRTEPRAEAFF,TGTGCCTGGAGGACAGAACCTAGGGCTGAAGCTTTCTTT,.,.,TRBJ1-1,TRBV30
CAWSGGQGLEQYF,TGTGCCTGGAGTGGAGGACAGGGACTCGAACAGTACTTC,TRBD1,.,TRBJ2-7,TRBV30
CASSLQGSEQYF,TGTGCCAGCAGCCTCCAGGGGAGCGAGCAGTACTTC,.,.,TRBJ2-7,TRBV11-3
CASSLQGGTQYF,TGTGCCAGCAGCTTACAGGGTGGTACGCAGTATTTT,.,.,TRBJ2-3,TRBV11-3
CASMGLQAGANVLTF,TGTGCCAGTATGGGACTACAGGCTGGGGCCAACGTCCTGACTTTC,TRBD2,large,TRBJ2-6,TRBV19
CASSRTSGLDEQYF,TGTGCCAGCAGCCGGACTAGCGGGCTGGACGAGCAGTACTTC,TRBD2,.,TRBJ2-7,TRBV14
CASRDQSQGAGELFF,TGTGCCAGCAGGGACCAAAGTCAGGGAGCCGGGGAGCTGTTTTTT,.,few,TRBJ2-2,TRBV6-6
CASASLKGGELFF,TGTGCCAGCGCCTCCCTTAAGGGCGGGGAGCTGTTTTTT,.,.,TRBJ2-2,TRBV2
CASREGPNRVLALHF,TGCGCCAGCAGAGAGGGGCCAAACCGGGTTCTGGCCCTCCACTTT,.,.,TRBJ1-6,TRBV5-1
CASTFWLGQGIQEAFF,TGTGCCAGCACCTTTTGGCTTGGACAGGGGATCCAGGAAGCTTTCTTT,TRBD1,.,TRBJ1-1,TRBV5-6
CASRNTGSGELFF,TGTGCCAGTAGGAACACGGGAAGCGGGGAGCTGTTTTTT,.,.,TRBJ2-2,TRBV19